In its sample, the clone carrying this T cell receptor (beta chain) was seen a few times. The antigen is unknown. Full-length variable regions came from constant-region reverse primers plus semi-nested Nested Universal Primer A PCR. MiXCR was run by TCRdb on the 5' RACE reads, yielding one entry per CDR3 protein. The sample contains tens of thousands of distinct CDR3 sequences, about 25% of which appear only once. In germline, CDR1 is MNHEY, CDR2 SMNVEV (reference sequence). V was shortened by 3 bases and J by 14 bases, with 4 bases between the two germline ends. The CDR3 runs to 8 residues. Study-level points and caveats: The TCR gene usage of tumor memory CD4+ T cells clustered together with blood and lymph node memory CD4+ cells and with lymph node naive CD4+ cells. Larger-cohort validation covered only one TCR beta V-J rearrangement. Tumor Tregs overlapped most with tumor, then blood, naive CD4+ cells.

Tregs were sorted as CD4+CD25+CD127-/low cells. This TCR came from a female donor with breast cancer. Sequenced: tumor-infiltrating Tregs sorted from the breast tumor. The chain combines TRBV27 with TRBJ2-5, with unresolved D. The CDR3 DNA reads TGTGCCAGCAGTTTTCGTTACTTC. The encoded protein is CASSFRYF.